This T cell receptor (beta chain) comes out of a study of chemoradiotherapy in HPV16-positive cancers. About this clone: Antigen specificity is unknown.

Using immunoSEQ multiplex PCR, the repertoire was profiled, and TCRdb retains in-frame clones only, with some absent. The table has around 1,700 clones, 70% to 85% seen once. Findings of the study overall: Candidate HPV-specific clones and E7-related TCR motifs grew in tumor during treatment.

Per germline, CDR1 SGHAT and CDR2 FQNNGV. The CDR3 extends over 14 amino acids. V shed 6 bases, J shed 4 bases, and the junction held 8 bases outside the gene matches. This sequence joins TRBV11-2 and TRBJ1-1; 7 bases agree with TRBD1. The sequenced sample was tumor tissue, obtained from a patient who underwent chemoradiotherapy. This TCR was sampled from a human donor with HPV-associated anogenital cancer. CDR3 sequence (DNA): TGTGCCAGCAGGGTGACAGGGATCAGCACTGAAGCTTTCTTT. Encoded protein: CASRVTGISTEAFF.